Listed below are T cell receptor beta chains from one sample, sequenced in a study of cytomegalovirus exposure and HLA in healthy donors. The table came from immunoSEQ multiplex PCR; TCRdb's copy has only in-frame clones and leaves some out. Here the sample spans roughly 200,000 clones, under 85% being singletons. Sequenced input: PBMCs. The source of these receptors is a middle-aged man in good health and CMV-seronegative. The CDR3 runs from the conserved cysteine through the conserved F or W. The D gene is left open where the match is weak. The size of a clone is reported for some rows only, either as once, few or many, or as a class for expanded clones.

CASSPTPPTGTGKDGYTF,TGTGCCAGCAGCCCGACCCCACCCACCGGGACAGGGAAGGATGGCTACACCTTC,TRBJ1-2,TRBV7-9,TRBD1,NA
CAWGTGFGEQFF,TGTGCCTGGGGGACAGGGTTTGGGGAGCAGTTCTTC,TRBJ2-1,TRBV30,TRBD1,once
CASSSRLAAPRELFF,TGTGCCAGTAGTTCCCGACTAGCGGCGCCGCGGGAGCTGTTTTTT,TRBJ2-2,TRBV19,TRBD2,once
CASSSTDVELNYGYTF,TGTGCCAGCAGCTCGACAGACGTCGAACTAAACTATGGCTACACCTTC,TRBJ1-2,TRBV28,NA,NA
CASSSVRGGGETQYF,TGTGCCAGCAGCTCGGTGCGGGGGGGCGGGGAGACCCAGTACTTC,TRBJ2-5,TRBV7-2,TRBD2,once
CSVGLLVRTYNEQFF,TGCAGCGTGGGGTTACTAGTACGGACCTACAATGAGCAGTTCTTC,TRBJ2-1,TRBV29-1,NA,NA
CASSGGQGNPYEQYF,TGTGCCAGCAGCGGGGGACAGGGAAATCCCTACGAGCAGTACTTC,TRBJ2-7,TRBV7-8,TRBD1,NA
CASSLLSLGGTEAFF,TGCGCCAGCAGCTTGCTGTCCCTGGGGGGCACTGAAGCTTTCTTT,TRBJ1-1,TRBV5-1,NA,NA
CASLRTGANNVLTF,TGTGCCAGCCTACGGACAGGGGCCAACAACGTCCTGACTTTC,TRBJ2-6,TRBV19,TRBD1,NA
CASGGTDYGYTF,TGTGCCAGCGGAGGGACTGACTATGGCTACACCTTC,TRBJ1-2,TRBV2,NA,few
CASSQDRGWDTGELFF,TGCGCCAGCAGCCAAGACAGGGGGTGGGACACCGGGGAGCTGTTTTTT,TRBJ2-2,TRBV4-3,TRBD1,NA
CASTRGGEEETQYF,TGTGCCAGCACCCGGGGAGGGGAAGAGGAGACCCAGTACTTC,TRBJ2-5,TRBV7-9,TRBD2,NA
CASSEGQGTYEQYF,TGCGCCAGCAGTGAAGGCCAGGGTACCTACGAGCAGTACTTC,TRBJ2-7,TRBV10-1,NA,NA
CASRTQTDEQFF,TGTGCCAGCAGGACCCAGACAGATGAGCAGTTCTTC,TRBJ2-1,TRBV11-2,NA,NA
CASSIDPGLPYGYTF,TGTGCCAGTAGTATAGATCCCGGACTCCCGTATGGCTACACCTTC,TRBJ1-2,TRBV19,NA,NA
CASSPRDRGNENTEAFF,TGTGCCAGTAGTCCCCGGGACAGGGGTAACGAGAACACTGAAGCTTTCTTT,TRBJ1-1,TRBV19,TRBD1,NA
CASSFWGEGSPLHF,TGTGCCAGCAGTTTCTGGGGGGAAGGATCACCCCTCCACTTT,TRBJ1-6,TRBV11-2,NA,NA
CASSLRDRGGYTF,TGTGCCAGCAGCCTCCGGGACAGGGGTGGCTACACCTTC,TRBJ1-2,TRBV28,TRBD1,NA
CASYREISADTQYF,TGTGCCAGCTACAGGGAAATTAGCGCAGATACGCAGTATTTT,TRBJ2-3,TRBV18,NA,NA
CASSRKGQTLEIDTIYF,TGTGCCAGCAGCCGAAAGGGACAGACTCTGGAGATAGACACCATATATTTT,TRBJ1-3,TRBV7-2,TRBD1,NA
CASSEGAGTPAYNEQFF,TGTGCCAGCAGTGAAGGGGCCGGGACTCCAGCCTACAATGAGCAGTTCTTC,TRBJ2-1,TRBV2,NA,NA
CASSLEAGGRNEQYF,TGTGCCAGCAGCTTAGAAGCGGGAGGTAGGAACGAGCAGTACTTC,TRBJ2-7,TRBV7-2,TRBD2,once
CASSPGLAEIYEQYF,TGCGCCAGCAGCCCGGGACTAGCGGAAATCTACGAGCAGTACTTC,TRBJ2-7,TRBV4-1,TRBD2,NA
CASSLRPETYGYTF,TGTGCCAGCAGTTTACGTCCAGAAACCTATGGCTACACCTTC,TRBJ1-2,TRBV28,NA,NA
CASSRYKTTSGTSYFLNEQYF,TGTGCCAGCAGTCGCTACAAGACTACCTCCGGGACTAGCTACTTTTTGAACGAGCAGTACTTC,TRBJ2-7,TRBV27,TRBD2,NA
CASSIRTGGGYEQYF,TGTGCCAGTAGTATCCGCACAGGGGGGGGTTACGAGCAGTACTTC,TRBJ2-7,TRBV19,NA,NA
CSSSLGGEVSYEQYF,TGTTCCAGCAGCTTAGGGGGGGAGGTTTCCTACGAGCAGTACTTC,TRBJ2-7,TRBV7-9,NA,NA
CASSRLAGGRGELFF,TGTGCCAGCAGCCGCCTAGCGGGGGGGCGAGGGGAGCTGTTTTTT,TRBJ2-2,TRBV7-2,TRBD2,NA
CASVRQVGCWSF,TGTGCCAGCGTTCGACAGGTGGGTTGCTGGAGCTTC,TRBJ2-4,TRBV27,NA,few
CASRPGTGQQETQYF,TGTGCCAGCAGACCCGGGACAGGGCAACAAGAGACCCAGTACTTC,TRBJ2-5,TRBV2,TRBD1,NA
CASSLGTSGSNQPQHF,TGCGCCAGCAGCTTGGGTACGTCCGGGAGCAATCAGCCCCAGCATTTT,TRBJ1-5,TRBV5-1,NA,NA
CASSLTGTGSYEQYF,TGCGCCAGCAGCTTGACCGGGACAGGCTCCTACGAGCAGTACTTC,TRBJ2-7,TRBV5-1,TRBD1,once
CASSPHGEAGGRTGELFF,TGTGCCAGCAGCCCCCACGGGGAAGCGGGGGGACGCACCGGGGAGCTGTTTTTT,TRBJ2-2,TRBV4-2,TRBD2,NA
CASSLAGTGASNYGYTF,TGTGCCAGCAGCTTAGCCGGGACAGGGGCGAGTAACTATGGCTACACCTTC,TRBJ1-2,TRBV7-8,TRBD1,NA
CASRTTGPYSNQPQHF,TGTGCCAGTAGGACGACAGGGCCGTATAGCAATCAGCCCCAGCATTTT,TRBJ1-5,TRBV19,TRBD1,once
CASSFFPSGTGGGYTF,TGTGCCAGCAGTTTTTTCCCCTCCGGGACAGGGGGGGGCTACACCTTC,TRBJ1-2,TRBV27,TRBD1,NA
CAWRSSTDTQYF,TGTGCCTGGAGATCTAGCACAGATACGCAGTATTTT,TRBJ2-3,TRBV30,NA,NA
CASSLGQGRDYTEAFF,TGTGCCAGCAGCTTAGGACAGGGAAGGGATTACACTGAAGCTTTCTTT,TRBJ1-1,TRBV7-9,TRBD1,NA
CASNSIAGGYYNEQFF,TGTGCCAGTAATAGTATAGCGGGGGGTTATTACAATGAGCAGTTCTTC,TRBJ2-1,TRBV19,TRBD2,NA
CASSQEGAGITYEQYF,TGTGCCAGCAGCCAAGAGGGGGCAGGGATAACATACGAGCAGTACTTC,TRBJ2-7,TRBV4-2,NA,NA
CASSLAGQGVGADTQYF,TGTGCCAGCAGCTTAGCCGGGCAGGGGGTAGGTGCAGATACGCAGTATTTT,TRBJ2-3,TRBV7-2,TRBD1,NA
CASGRVYNSPLHF,TGTGCCAGCGGGAGGGTCTATAATTCACCCCTCCACTTT,TRBJ1-6,TRBV6-5,NA,once
CASSSGRETQYF,TGTGCCAGCTCGTCAGGGCGGGAGACCCAGTACTTC,TRBJ2-5,TRBV18,NA,NA
CASSFPGEPNEKLFF,TGTGCCAGCAGTTTTCCCGGGGAGCCTAATGAAAAACTGTTTTTT,TRBJ1-4,TRBV28,NA,NA
CASSLQGLGGYTF,TGTGCCAGCAGTCTACAGGGGTTGGGTGGCTACACCTTC,TRBJ1-2,TRBV6-6,TRBD1,NA
CASKTAYNEQFF,TGTGCCAGTAAAACGGCCTACAATGAGCAGTTCTTC,TRBJ2-1,TRBV28,NA,NA
CASSPGRSGGPEEQYF,TGTGCCAGCAGCCCCGGAAGGTCGGGAGGCCCCGAAGAGCAGTACTTC,TRBJ2-7,TRBV7-6,TRBD2,few
CASSGTDTGYTF,TGTGCCAGCAGCGGAACGGACACGGGCTACACCTTC,TRBJ1-2,TRBV9,NA,NA
CASSLSGANYGYTF,TGCGCCAGCAGCTTGTCAGGGGCTAACTATGGCTACACCTTC,TRBJ1-2,TRBV5-1,NA,NA
CASRQTFSGNTIYF,TGTGCCAGCAGACAAACATTCTCTGGAAACACCATATATTTT,TRBJ1-3,TRBV6-5,NA,NA
CASSKEKDPGHVFF,TGTGCCAGCAGCAAAGAAAAAGATCCGGGACATGTATTTTTT,TRBJ1-4,TRBV21-1,NA,NA
CASSQRRVSTDTQYF,TGTGCCAGCAGCCAACGCAGGGTCAGCACAGATACGCAGTATTTT,TRBJ2-3,TRBV14,NA,NA